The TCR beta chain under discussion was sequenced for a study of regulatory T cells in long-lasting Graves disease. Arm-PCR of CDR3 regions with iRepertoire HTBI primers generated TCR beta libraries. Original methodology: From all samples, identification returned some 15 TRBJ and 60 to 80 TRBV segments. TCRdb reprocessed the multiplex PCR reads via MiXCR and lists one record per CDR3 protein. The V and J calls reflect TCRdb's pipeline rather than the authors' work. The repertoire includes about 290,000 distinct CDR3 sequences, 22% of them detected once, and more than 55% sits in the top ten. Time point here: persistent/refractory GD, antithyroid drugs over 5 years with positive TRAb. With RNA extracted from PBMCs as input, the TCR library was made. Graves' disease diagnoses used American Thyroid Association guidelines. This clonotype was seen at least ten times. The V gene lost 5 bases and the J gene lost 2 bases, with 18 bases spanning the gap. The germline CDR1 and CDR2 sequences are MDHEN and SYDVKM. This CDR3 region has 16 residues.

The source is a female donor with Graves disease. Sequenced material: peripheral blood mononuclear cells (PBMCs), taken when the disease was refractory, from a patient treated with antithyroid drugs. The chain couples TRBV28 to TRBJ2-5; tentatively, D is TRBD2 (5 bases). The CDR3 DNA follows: TGTGCCAGCAGTACCCCCGAGCGGAGGCCTCAAGAGACCCAGTACTTC. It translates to CASSTPERRPQETQYF.